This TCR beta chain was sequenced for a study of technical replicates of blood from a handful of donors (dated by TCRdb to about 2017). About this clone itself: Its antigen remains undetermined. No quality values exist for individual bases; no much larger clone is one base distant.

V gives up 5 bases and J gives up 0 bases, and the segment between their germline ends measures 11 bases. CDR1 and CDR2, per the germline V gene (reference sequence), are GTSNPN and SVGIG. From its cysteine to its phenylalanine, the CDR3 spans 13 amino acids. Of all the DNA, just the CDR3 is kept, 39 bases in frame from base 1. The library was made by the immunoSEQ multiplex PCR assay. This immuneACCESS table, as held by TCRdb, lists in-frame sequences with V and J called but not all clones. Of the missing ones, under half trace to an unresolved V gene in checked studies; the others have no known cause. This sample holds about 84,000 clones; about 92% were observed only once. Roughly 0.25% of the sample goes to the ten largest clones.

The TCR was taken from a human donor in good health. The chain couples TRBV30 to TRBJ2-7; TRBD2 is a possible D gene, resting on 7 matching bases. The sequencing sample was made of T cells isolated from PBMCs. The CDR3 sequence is CAWGGASSYEQYF. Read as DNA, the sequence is TGTGCCTGGGGGGGGGCCAGCTCCTACGAGCAGTACTTC.